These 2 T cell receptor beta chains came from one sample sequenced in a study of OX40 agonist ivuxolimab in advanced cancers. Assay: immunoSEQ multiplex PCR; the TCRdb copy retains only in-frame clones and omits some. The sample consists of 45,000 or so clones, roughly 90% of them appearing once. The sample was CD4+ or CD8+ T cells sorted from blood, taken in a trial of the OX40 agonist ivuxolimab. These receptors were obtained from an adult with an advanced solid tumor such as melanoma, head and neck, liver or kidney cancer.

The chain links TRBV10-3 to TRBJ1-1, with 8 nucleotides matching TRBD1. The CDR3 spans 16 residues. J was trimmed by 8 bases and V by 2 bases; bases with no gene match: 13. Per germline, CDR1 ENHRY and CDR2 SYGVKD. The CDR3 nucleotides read TGTGCCATCAGTGAGACATGGACAGGGATGAGTTCCGAAGCTTTCTTT. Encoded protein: CAISETWTGMSSEAFF.

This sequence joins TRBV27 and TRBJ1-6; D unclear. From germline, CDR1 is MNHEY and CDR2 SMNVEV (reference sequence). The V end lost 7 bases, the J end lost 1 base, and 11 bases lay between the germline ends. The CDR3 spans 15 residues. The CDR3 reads CASKPPGSYNSPLHF. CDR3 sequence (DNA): TGTGCCAGCAAACCCCCAGGTTCCTATAATTCACCCCTCCACTTT.